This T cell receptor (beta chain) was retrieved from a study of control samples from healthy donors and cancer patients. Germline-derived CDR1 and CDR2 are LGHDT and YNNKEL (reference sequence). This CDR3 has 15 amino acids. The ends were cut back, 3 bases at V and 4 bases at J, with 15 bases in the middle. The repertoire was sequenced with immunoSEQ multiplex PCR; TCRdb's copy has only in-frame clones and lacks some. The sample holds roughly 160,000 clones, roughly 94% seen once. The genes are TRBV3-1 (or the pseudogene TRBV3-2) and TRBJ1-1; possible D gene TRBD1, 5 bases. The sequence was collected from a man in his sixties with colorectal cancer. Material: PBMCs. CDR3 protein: CASSHSGTAFTEAFF. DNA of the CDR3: TGTGCCAGCAGCCACTCCGGGACTGCTTTCACTGAAGCTTTCTTT.